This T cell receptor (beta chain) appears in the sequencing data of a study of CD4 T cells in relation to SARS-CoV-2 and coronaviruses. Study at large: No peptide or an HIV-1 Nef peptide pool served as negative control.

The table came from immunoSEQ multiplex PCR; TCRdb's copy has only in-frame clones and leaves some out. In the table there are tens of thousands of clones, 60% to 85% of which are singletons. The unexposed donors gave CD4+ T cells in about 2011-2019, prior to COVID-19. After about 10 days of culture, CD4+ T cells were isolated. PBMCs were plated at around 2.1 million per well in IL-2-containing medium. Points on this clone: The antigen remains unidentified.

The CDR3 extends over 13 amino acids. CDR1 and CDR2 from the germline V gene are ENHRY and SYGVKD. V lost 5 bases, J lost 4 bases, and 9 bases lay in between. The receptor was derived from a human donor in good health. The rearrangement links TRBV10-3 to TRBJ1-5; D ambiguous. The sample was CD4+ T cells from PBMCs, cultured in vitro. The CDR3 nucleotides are TGTGCCATCAGTTCTGGAAGGAATCAGCCCCAGCATTTT. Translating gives CAISSGRNQPQHF.